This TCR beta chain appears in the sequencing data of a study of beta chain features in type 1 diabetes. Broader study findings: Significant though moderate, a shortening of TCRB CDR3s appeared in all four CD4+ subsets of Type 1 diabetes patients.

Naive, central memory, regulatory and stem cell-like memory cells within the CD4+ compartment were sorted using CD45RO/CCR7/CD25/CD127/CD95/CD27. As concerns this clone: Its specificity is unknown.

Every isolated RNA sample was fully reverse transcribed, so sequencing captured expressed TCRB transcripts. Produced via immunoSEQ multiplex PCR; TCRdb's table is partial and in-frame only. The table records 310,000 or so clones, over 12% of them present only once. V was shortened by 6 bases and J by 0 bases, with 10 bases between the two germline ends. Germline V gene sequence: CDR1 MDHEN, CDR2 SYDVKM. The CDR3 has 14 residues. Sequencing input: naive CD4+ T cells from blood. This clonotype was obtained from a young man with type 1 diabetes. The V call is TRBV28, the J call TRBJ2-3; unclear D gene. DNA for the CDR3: TGTGCCAGCAGCCGCAGGATTAGCACAGATACGCAGTATTTT. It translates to CASSRRISTDTQYF.